The 14 T cell receptor beta chains below all came from one sample that was sequenced in a study of T cell clonotyping in hematopoietic cell transplantation. Produced via immunoSEQ multiplex PCR; TCRdb's table is partial and in-frame only. The table shows 35,000 to 45,000 clones, with 85% to 95% occurring only once. Sequencing was carried out using peripheral blood mononuclear cells. Every receptor here comes from a woman aged 50 to 60 in good health. Some clones in this sample may be carry-over from other donors' samples.

This chain's CDR3 is CASSEQVSSGDTQYF. The CDR3 coding sequence is TGTGCCAGCAGCGAACAGGTGTCTAGCGGGGATACGCAGTATTTT. The chain carries TRBV7-2 and TRBJ2-3; TRBD2 matches at 8 bases. V was pared by 5 bases and J by 6 bases, with 10 bases of the junction left unmatched. CDR3 length: 15 residues. Germline lookup yields CDR1 SGHTA and CDR2 FQGNSA.

V is TRBV11-1 and J is TRBJ1-2, with 8 bases fitting TRBD1. The CDR3 has 16 amino acids. Germline loops: CDR1 SGHAT, CDR2 FQDESV (reference sequence). J gave up 3 bases and V 5 bases, and 11 bases lay outside the gene matches. CDR3 loop: CASSLTLDRVDYGYTF. Written as DNA, the CDR3 is TGTGCCAGCAGCCTCACCCTGGACAGGGTGGACTATGGCTACACCTTC.

This sequence joins TRBV12-1 and TRBJ1-2. TRBV12-1 is given as a pseudogene. This CDR3 has 16 amino acids. The CDR3 DNA is TGTGCCATCCGGCGGCGGGGGCTTATGGGAGACTATGGCTACACCTTC. This sequence encodes CAIRRRGLMGDYGYTF.

This sequence joins TRBV6-5 and TRBJ2-2; D possibly corresponds to TRBD2 (6 bases). Germline V gene sequence: CDR1 MNHEY, CDR2 SVGAGI. Trimming removed 2 bases at V and 7 bases at J, with 17 bases between. The CDR3 is 16 residues long. The CDR3 region is CASSYLLGFGGGELFF. CDR3 nucleotides: TGTGCCAGCAGTTACCTTCTTGGGTTCGGGGGCGGGGAGCTGTTTTTT.

The rearrangement uses TRBV7-2 and TRBJ2-1; 11 bases are a match to TRBD2. The germline gives CDR1 SGHTA, CDR2 FQGNSA. This CDR3 region has 17 residues. J was trimmed by 7 bases and V by 1 base; bases with no gene match: 9. DNA for the CDR3: TGTGCCAGCAGCTTAGACCGTAGCGGGGGGGCCCGGAATGAGCAGTTCTTC. Amino acid sequence: CASSLDRSGGARNEQFF. Complete variable domain (other parts from reference TRBV7-2 and TRBJ2-1): GAGVSQSPSNKVTEKGKDVELRCDPISGHTALYWYRQSLGQGLEFLIYFQGNSAPDKSGLPSDRFSAERTGGSVSTLTIQRTQQEDSAVYLCASSLDRSGGARNEQFFGPGTRLTVL.

This clone came up once. The chain couples TRBV28 to TRBJ1-1; TRBD1 might be the D (5 bases). CDR3 length: 11 residues. Trimming took 6 bases from V and 7 from J, leaving 9 bases between them. The germline CDR1 and CDR2 sequences are MDHEN and SYDVKM. CDR3 in amino acids: CASSYDSEAFF. CDR3 in DNA: TGTGCCAGCAGCTACGACAGTGAAGCTTTCTTT.

The V and J genes are TRBV6-1 and TRBJ1-4; unclear D gene. Trimming stripped 2 bases from V and 6 bases from J, with 19 bases between. The CDR3 spans 17 residues. Germline loops: CDR1 MNHNS, CDR2 SASEGT. The CDR3 DNA reads TGTGCCAGCAGTGAACGGGGATCCCCCGTCCTTGATGAAAAACTGTTTTTT. This encodes CASSERGSPVLDEKLFF.

This chain links TRBV7-6 with TRBJ2-1, with D possibly matching TRBD2 (5 bases). Germline loops: CDR1 SGHVS, CDR2 FNYEAQ. The CDR3 spans 15 residues. Trimming cost V 6 bases and J 4 bases, with 16 bases left between them. Here the CDR3 reads CASSLTTSLYNEQFF. CDR3 DNA: TGTGCCAGCAGTTTGACTACCAGCCTTTACAATGAGCAGTTCTTC.

This chain joins TRBV2 and TRBJ2-1; 8 bases align to TRBD2. V shed 6 bases, J shed 5 bases, and the junction held 15 bases outside the gene matches. CDR3 length equals 17 residues. CDR1 and CDR2 (germline): SNHLY, FYNNEI. The chain's CDR3 is CASRDPGLVKGNNEQFF. DNA for the CDR3: TGTGCCAGCAGAGATCCGGGACTAGTTAAGGGTAACAATGAGCAGTTCTTC.

This rearrangement joins TRBV5-4 to TRBJ1-2, with TRBD1 identical over 7 bases. Germline CDR1 is SGHNT and CDR2 is YYREEE (reference sequence). This CDR3 spans 13 amino acids. The trim removed 3 bases at V and 3 bases at J, leaving 2 bases unmatched. The CDR3 region is CASSSGQYYGYTF. The CDR3 DNA reads TGTGCCAGCAGCTCGGGACAGTACTATGGCTACACCTTC.

V gene TRBV7-2 combines with J gene TRBJ1-1; the D gene is possibly TRBD1 (5 bases). V was pared by 4 bases and J by 9 bases, with 15 bases between. The CDR3 runs 13 residues. Germline assignment: CDR1 SGHTA and CDR2 FQGNSA. For the CDR3, the DNA is TGTGCCAGCAGCTACATAGGGACGGGGAAAGCTTTCTTT. This translates into CASSYIGTGKAFF.

This clone was counted once. J is TRBJ2-1 and V is TRBV7-2; tentative D call: TRBD2 (5 bases). The CDR3 length is 15 residues. Germline assignment: CDR1 SGHTA and CDR2 FQGNSA. Trimming removed 3 bases from V and 5 bases from J, with 14 bases in between. CDR3 sequence: CASSLVRGTNNEQFF. In DNA, the CDR3 is TGTGCCAGCAGCTTGGTCCGGGGTACTAACAATGAGCAGTTCTTC.

The V call is TRBV5-5, the J call TRBJ2-2, with no clear D. Germline-derived CDR1 and CDR2 are SGHKS and YYEKEE (reference sequence). V was shortened by 1 base and J by 7 bases, with 2 bases between the two germline ends. CDR3 length equals 11 residues. CDR3 DNA: TGTGCCAGCAGCTTGATCGGGGAGCTGTTTTTT. Its translation: CASSLIGELFF.

This rearrangement joins TRBV9 to TRBJ1-1; possible D gene TRBD1, 5 bases. The ends were cut back, 2 bases at V and 4 bases at J, with 15 bases in the middle. This CDR3 has 15 residues. CDR1 and CDR2 (germline): SGDLS, YYNGEE. The CDR3 region is CASSVGVGVGTEAFF. In DNA form, the CDR3 reads TGTGCCAGCAGCGTCGGAGTGGGGGTGGGCACTGAAGCTTTCTTT.